A selection of T cell receptor beta chains follows, all from one sample in a study of TIL therapy for anti-PD-1-resistant metastatic lung cancer. The protocol was immunoSEQ multiplex PCR, while the TCRdb copy is restricted to in-frame clones and leaves out a portion. The sample lists roughly 15,000 clones; roughly 88% were seen once. Sequenced here: blood, sampled at baseline. All receptors derive from a person aged 25-85 years with non-small cell lung cancer. Each CDR3 is given with its conserved first and last residue. A D gene is named only where the DNA matches it firmly. Size tells how often a clone was seen (once, few, many) or the class of an expanded clone, and some rows leave it out.

j_call	d_call	clone_size	v_call	cdr3_aa	cdr3_nt
TRBJ2-3	NA	NA	TRBV6-5	CASRPDRVQSDTQYF	TGTGCCAGCAGGCCGGACAGAGTTCAATCAGATACGCAGTATTTT
TRBJ2-3	NA	NA	TRBV5-1	CASSLGALVADTQYF	TGCGCCAGCAGCTTGGGGGCGTTGGTGGCAGATACGCAGTATTTT
TRBJ2-3	NA	NA	TRBV7-2	CASSLAESSNTQYF	TGTGCCAGCAGCTTAGCGGAGTCCTCGAATACGCAGTATTTT
TRBJ2-1	TRBD1	NA	TRBV7-2	CASSPGGHYNEQFF	TGTGCCAGCAGCCCAGGGGGACACTACAATGAGCAGTTCTTC
TRBJ2-4	NA	NA	TRBV19	CASSAWVNGAKNIQYF	TGTGCCAGTAGTGCGTGGGTCAATGGGGCCAAAAACATTCAGTACTTC
TRBJ1-3	NA	few	TRBV30	CAWTRGRGNTIYF	TGTGCCTGGACTAGAGGGAGGGGGAACACCATATATTTT
TRBJ2-7	NA	once	TRBV6-5	CASSYRRGYEQYF	TGTGCCAGCAGTTACCGCAGGGGCTACGAGCAGTACTTC
TRBJ1-4	NA	NA	TRBV4-2	CASSRLGQANEKLFF	TGTGCCAGCAGCCGCCTGGGGCAGGCGAATGAAAAACTGTTTTTT
TRBJ1-6	NA	NA	TRBV25-1	CASSDPSGFRSPLHF	TGTGCCAGCAGTGATCCCTCAGGGTTTAGGTCACCCCTCCACTTT
TRBJ1-2	TRBD1	few	TRBV19	CASAGDREYGYTF	TGTGCCAGTGCCGGGGACAGGGAGTATGGCTACACCTTC
TRBJ2-1	TRBD2	NA	TRBV6-1	CASSAPPGTSPSFTEQFF	TGTGCCAGCAGTGCCCCCCCGGGGACTAGTCCGTCGTTCACTGAGCAGTTCTTC
TRBJ1-5	NA	few	TRBV19	CASRGGGVKTQPQHF	TGTGCCAGTAGAGGCGGAGGGGTTAAAACTCAGCCCCAGCATTTT
TRBJ2-2	NA	once	TRBV28	CASIQLNTGELFF	TGTGCCAGCATCCAGCTGAACACCGGGGAGCTGTTTTTT
TRBJ2-2	TRBD1	NA	TRBV5-1	CASSPRDRILNTGELFF	TGCGCCAGCAGCCCCCGGGACAGGATCTTAAACACCGGGGAGCTGTTTTTT
TRBJ1-1	NA	NA	TRBV19	CASSGGVIAQAFF	TGTGCCAGTAGTGGAGGGGTTATTGCCCAAGCTTTCTTT
TRBJ2-2	NA	NA	TRBV11-2	CASSAQGGASTGELFF	TGTGCCAGCAGCGCGCAAGGCGGGGCCAGCACCGGGGAGCTGTTTTTT
TRBJ2-3	NA	NA	TRBV13	CASSPRPSGDTQYF	TGTGCCAGCAGCCCCCGACCCTCCGGGGATACGCAGTATTTT
TRBJ1-2	NA	NA	TRBV6-5	CASSYSTGGDGYTF	TGTGCCAGCAGTTACTCGACTGGGGGCGACGGCTACACCTTC
TRBJ1-5	NA	NA	TRBV28	CASRESRTGEQPQHF	TGTGCCAGCAGGGAATCTAGGACGGGAGAACAGCCCCAGCATTTT
TRBJ2-5	NA	NA	TRBV29-1	CSVEDDRDGQETQYF	TGCAGCGTTGAAGATGATAGGGACGGTCAAGAGACCCAGTACTTC
TRBJ2-1	TRBD2	few	TRBV5-4	CASSLGTSSYNEQFF	TGTGCCAGCAGCTTAGGGACTAGCTCCTACAATGAGCAGTTCTTC
TRBJ2-5	TRBD2	NA	TRBV5-1	CASGLAGGPWETQYF	TGCGCCAGCGGACTAGCGGGAGGGCCATGGGAGACCCAGTACTTC
TRBJ1-1	TRBD1	few	TRBV10-3	CAISPGQMNTEAFF	TGTGCCATCAGCCCGGGACAGATGAACACTGAAGCTTTCTTT
TRBJ1-2	TRBD1	NA	TRBV5-5	CASSTLSGGGYGYTF	TGTGCCAGCAGCACCCTGTCAGGGGGAGGCTATGGCTACACCTTC
TRBJ1-1	NA	NA	TRBV6-6	CASSSLTLNTEAFF	TGTGCCAGCAGTTCCCTTACACTGAACACTGAAGCTTTCTTT
TRBJ1-6	NA	once	TRBV5-6	CASSLGTAYNSPLHF	TGTGCCAGCAGCTTAGGGACCGCCTATAATTCACCCCTCCACTTT
TRBJ1-5	NA	NA	TRBV15	CATSSGNQPQHF	TGTGCCACCAGTTCGGGCAATCAGCCCCAGCATTTT
TRBJ1-2	NA	NA	TRBV7-2	CASSLNRGLPYGYTF	TGTGCCAGCAGCCTCAACCGGGGCCTACCTTATGGCTACACCTTC
TRBJ2-3	TRBD2	NA	TRBV27	CASSFTSGSAVFGTQYF	TGTGCCAGCAGTTTTACTAGCGGGTCCGCCGTCTTCGGTACGCAGTATTTT
TRBJ2-7	TRBD2	NA	TRBV5-4	CASSSTTGTDKPGLAAEYF	TGTGCCAGCAGCTCGACTACCGGGACAGATAAGCCGGGACTAGCGGCGGAATACTTC
TRBJ2-1	NA	NA	TRBV7-2	CASSSFSSNEQFF	TGTGCCAGCAGCTCCTTTAGTTCCAATGAGCAGTTCTTC
TRBJ2-1	TRBD2	NA	TRBV5-6	CASSLSRRLAAEQFF	TGTGCCAGCAGCTTGTCCCGGAGGCTAGCGGCTGAGCAGTTCTTC
TRBJ2-2	NA	NA	TRBV9	CASSAYANTGELFF	TGTGCCAGCAGCGCCTACGCGAACACCGGGGAGCTGTTTTTT
TRBJ2-7	NA	NA	TRBV11-3	CASSPLGFDYEQYF	TGTGCCAGCAGCCCCCTCGGGTTCGACTACGAGCAGTACTTC
TRBJ1-5	TRBD1	once	TRBV28	CASSPGTGSRPQHF	TGTGCCAGCAGCCCCGGGACAGGGTCTCGGCCCCAGCATTTT
TRBJ2-5	TRBD1	NA	TRBV7-9	CASSLVQRGPRTQYF	TGTGCCAGCAGCTTAGTTCAGAGGGGGCCACGGACCCAGTACTTC
TRBJ2-2	NA	NA	TRBV7-2	CASSSVSGTNTGELFF	TGTGCCAGCAGCTCTGTTAGCGGAACGAACACCGGGGAGCTGTTTTTT
TRBJ1-6	NA	NA	TRBV28	CASSLWRGSYNSPLHF	TGTGCCAGCAGTTTATGGAGGGGATCCTATAATTCACCCCTCCACTTT
TRBJ2-1	NA	NA	TRBV5-6	CASSPAGYEQFF	TGTGCCAGCAGCCCGGCGGGGTATGAGCAGTTCTTC
TRBJ1-1	NA	NA	TRBV27	CASSFNSLDTEAFF	TGTGCCAGCAGTTTTAATAGTCTGGACACTGAAGCTTTCTTT
TRBJ2-7	NA	NA	TRBV7-2	CASSPRGTTSSYEQYF	TGTGCCAGCAGCCCGAGAGGGACAACGAGCTCCTACGAGCAGTACTTC
TRBJ1-6	NA	NA	TRBV19	CASRGLSSYNSPLHF	TGTGCCAGTAGGGGGTTGAGCTCCTATAATTCACCCCTCCACTTT
TRBJ1-5	NA	few	TRBV10-1	CASSENGGPSNQPQHF	TGCGCCAGCAGCGAGAATGGGGGCCCTAGCAATCAGCCCCAGCATTTT
TRBJ2-5	TRBD2	NA	TRBV4-2	CASSQGSGGRGQETQYF	TGTGCCAGCAGCCAAGGTAGCGGGGGGAGGGGTCAGGAGACCCAGTACTTC
TRBJ2-3	NA	NA	TRBV7-9	CASSFYGSATDTQYF	TGTGCCAGCAGCTTCTACGGGAGCGCCACAGATACGCAGTATTTT
TRBJ2-7	NA	NA	TRBV7-2	CASSLAIGEPEQYF	TGTGCCAGCAGCTTAGCGATAGGTGAACCCGAGCAGTACTTC
TRBJ1-1	NA	NA	TRBV19	CASTTGRGGTEAFF	TGTGCCAGTACGACCGGCAGGGGTGGGACTGAAGCTTTCTTT
TRBJ1-1	NA	NA	TRBV7-8	CASSLMVRQATEAFF	TGTGCCAGCAGCTTAATGGTCAGACAAGCCACTGAAGCTTTCTTT
TRBJ1-1	TRBD1	NA	TRBV7-2	CASSPGQGGNTEAFF	TGTGCCAGCAGCCCCGGACAGGGGGGGAACACTGAAGCTTTCTTT
TRBJ1-2	NA	NA	TRBV5-5	CASSLASGLGYTF	TGTGCCAGCAGCTTGGCGTCAGGACTTGGCTACACCTTC
TRBJ2-1	TRBD2	NA	TRBV6-5	CACKRGVSYNEQFF	TGTGCCTGCAAGCGGGGGGTCTCCTACAATGAGCAGTTCTTC
TRBJ2-5	NA	NA	TRBV4-3	CASSQGFQETQYF	TGCGCCAGCAGCCAAGGGTTCCAAGAGACCCAGTACTTC
TRBJ2-1	TRBD2	NA	TRBV27	CASRLTSGSYNEQFF	TGTGCCAGCAGATTGACTAGCGGGTCCTACAATGAGCAGTTCTTC